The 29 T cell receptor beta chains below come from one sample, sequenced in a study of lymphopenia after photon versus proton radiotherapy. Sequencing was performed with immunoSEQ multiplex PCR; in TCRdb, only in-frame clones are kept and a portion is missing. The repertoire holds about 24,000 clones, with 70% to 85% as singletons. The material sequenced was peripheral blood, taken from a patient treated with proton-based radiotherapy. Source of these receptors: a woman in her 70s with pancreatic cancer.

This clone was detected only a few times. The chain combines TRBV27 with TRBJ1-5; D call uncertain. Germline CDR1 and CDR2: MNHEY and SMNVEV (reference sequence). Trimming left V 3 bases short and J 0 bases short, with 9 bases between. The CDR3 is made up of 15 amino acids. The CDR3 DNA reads TGTGCCAGCAGTTTGAGGGAATCTAGCAATCAGCCCCAGCATTTT. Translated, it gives CASSLRESSNQPQHF.

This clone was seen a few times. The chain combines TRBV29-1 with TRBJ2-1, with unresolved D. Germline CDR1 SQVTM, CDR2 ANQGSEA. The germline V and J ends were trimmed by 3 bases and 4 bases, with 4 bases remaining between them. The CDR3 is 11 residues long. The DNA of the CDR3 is TGCAGCGTTGAGGATTACAATGAGCAGTTCTTC. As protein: CSVEDYNEQFF.

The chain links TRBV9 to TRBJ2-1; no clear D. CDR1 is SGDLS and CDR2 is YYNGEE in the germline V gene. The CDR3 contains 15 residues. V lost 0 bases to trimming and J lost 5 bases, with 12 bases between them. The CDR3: CASSVGLELNNEQFF. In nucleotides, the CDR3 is TGTGCCAGCAGCGTAGGATTGGAGCTAAACAATGAGCAGTTCTTC.

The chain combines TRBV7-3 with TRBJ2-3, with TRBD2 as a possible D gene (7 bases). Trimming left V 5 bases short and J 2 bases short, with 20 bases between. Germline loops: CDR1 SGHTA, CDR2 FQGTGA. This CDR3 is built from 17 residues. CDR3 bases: TGTGCCAGCAGCCCATTTGGACTAGGGGGAACCACAGATACGCAGTATTTT. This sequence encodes CASSPFGLGGTTDTQYF.

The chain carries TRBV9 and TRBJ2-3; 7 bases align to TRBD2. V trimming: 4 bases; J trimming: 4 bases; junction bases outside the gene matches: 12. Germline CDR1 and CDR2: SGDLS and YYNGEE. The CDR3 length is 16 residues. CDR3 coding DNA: TGTGCCAGCAGCCTCAAACCTAGCGGAACCTCAGATACGCAGTATTTT. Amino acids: CASSLKPSGTSDTQYF.

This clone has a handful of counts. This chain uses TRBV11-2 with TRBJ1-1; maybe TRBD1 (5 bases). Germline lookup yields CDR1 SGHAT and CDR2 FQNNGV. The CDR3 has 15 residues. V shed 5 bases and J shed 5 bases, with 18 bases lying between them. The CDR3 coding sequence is TGTGCCAGCAGCCTCGACCGGGGGTCGGGGACTGAAGCTTTCTTT. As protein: CASSLDRGSGTEAFF.

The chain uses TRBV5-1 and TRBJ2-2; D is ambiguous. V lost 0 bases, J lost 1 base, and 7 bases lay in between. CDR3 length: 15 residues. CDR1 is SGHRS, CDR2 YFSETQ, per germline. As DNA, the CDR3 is TGCGCCAGCAGCTTGGATCCGGGGAACACCGGGGAGCTGTTTTTT. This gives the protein CASSLDPGNTGELFF. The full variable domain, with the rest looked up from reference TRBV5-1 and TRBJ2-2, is KAGVTQTPRYLIKTRGQQVTLSCSPISGHRSVSWYQQTPGQGLQFLFEYFSETQRNKGNFPGRFSGRQFSNSRSEMNVSTLELGDSALYLCASSLDPGNTGELFFGEGSRLTVL.

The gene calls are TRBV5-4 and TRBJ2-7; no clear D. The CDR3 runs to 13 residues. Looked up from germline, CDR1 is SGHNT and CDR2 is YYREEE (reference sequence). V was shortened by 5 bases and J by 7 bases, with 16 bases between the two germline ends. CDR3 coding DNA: TGTGCCAGCAGGCTAGTGGACCGTGGGGAGCAGTACTTC. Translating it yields CASRLVDRGEQYF.

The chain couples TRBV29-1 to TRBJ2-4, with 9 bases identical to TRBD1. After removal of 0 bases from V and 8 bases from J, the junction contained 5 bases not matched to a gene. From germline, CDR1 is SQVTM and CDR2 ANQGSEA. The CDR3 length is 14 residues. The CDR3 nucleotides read TGCAGCGTTGAAGATCTGACAGGGGGGTACATTCAGTACTTC. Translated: CSVEDLTGGYIQYF. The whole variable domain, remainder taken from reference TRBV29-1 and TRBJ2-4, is SAVISQKPSRDICQRGTSLTIQCQVDSQVTMMFWYRQQPGQSLTLIATANQGSEATYESGFVIDKFPISRPNLTFSTLTVSNMSPEDSSIYLCSVEDLTGGYIQYFGAGTRLSVL.

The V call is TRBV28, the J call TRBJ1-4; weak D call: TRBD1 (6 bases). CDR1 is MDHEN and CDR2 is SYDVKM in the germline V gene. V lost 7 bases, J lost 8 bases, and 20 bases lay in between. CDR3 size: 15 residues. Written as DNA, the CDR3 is TGTGCCAGCACTATTATTTCAGGACAGCGGGAAAAACTGTTTTTT. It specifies CASTIISGQREKLFF. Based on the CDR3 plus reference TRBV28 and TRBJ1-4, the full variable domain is DVKVTQSSRYLVKRTGEKVFLECVQDMDHENMFWYRQDPGLGLRLIYFSYDVKMKEKGDIPEGYSVSREKKERFSLILESASTNQTSMYLCASTIISGQREKLFFGSGTQLSVL.

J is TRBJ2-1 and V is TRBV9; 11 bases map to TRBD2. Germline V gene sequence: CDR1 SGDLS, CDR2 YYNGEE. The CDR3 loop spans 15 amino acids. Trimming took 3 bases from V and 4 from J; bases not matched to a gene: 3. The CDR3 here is CASSAGLAEYNEQFF. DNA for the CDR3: TGTGCCAGCAGCGCGGGACTAGCGGAATACAATGAGCAGTTCTTC.

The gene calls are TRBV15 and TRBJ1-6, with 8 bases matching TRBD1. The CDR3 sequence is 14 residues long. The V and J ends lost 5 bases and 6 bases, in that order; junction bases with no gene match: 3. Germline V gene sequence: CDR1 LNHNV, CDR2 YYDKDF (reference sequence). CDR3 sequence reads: CATSWTGLNSPLHF. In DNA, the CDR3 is TGTGCCACCAGCTGGACAGGGCTTAATTCACCCCTCCACTTT.

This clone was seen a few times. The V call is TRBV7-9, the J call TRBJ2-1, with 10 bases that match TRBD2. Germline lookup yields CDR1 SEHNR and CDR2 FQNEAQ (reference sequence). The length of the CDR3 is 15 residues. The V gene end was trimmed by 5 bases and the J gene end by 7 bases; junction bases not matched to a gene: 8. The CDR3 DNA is TGTGCCAGCAGCCCTAGCGGGAGTACAATGAATGAGCAGTTCTTC. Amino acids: CASSPSGSTMNEQFF.

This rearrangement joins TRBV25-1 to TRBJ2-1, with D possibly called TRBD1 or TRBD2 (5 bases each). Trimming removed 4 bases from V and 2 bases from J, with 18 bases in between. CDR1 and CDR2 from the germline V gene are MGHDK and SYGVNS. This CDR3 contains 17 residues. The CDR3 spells CASSGTRDGRTYNEQFF. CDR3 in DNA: TGTGCCAGCAGTGGAACCCGGGACGGCCGCACCTACAATGAGCAGTTCTTC.

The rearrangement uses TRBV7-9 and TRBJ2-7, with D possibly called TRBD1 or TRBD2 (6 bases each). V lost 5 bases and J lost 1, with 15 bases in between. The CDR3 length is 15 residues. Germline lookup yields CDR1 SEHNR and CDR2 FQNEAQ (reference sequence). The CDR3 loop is CASSEGQGTSYEQYF. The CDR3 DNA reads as TGTGCCAGCAGCGAGGGGCAGGGGACTTCCTACGAGCAGTACTTC.

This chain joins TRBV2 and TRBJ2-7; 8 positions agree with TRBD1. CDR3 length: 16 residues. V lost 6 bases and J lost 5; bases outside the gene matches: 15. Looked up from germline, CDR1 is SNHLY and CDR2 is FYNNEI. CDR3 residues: CASSHTATGVVDEQYF. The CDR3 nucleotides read TGTGCCAGCAGCCACACCGCGACAGGGGTAGTGGACGAGCAGTACTTC.

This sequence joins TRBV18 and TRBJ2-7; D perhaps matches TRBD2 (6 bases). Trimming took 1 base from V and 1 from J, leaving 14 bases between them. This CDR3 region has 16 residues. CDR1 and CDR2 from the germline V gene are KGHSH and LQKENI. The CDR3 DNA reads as TGTGCCAGCTCACCACTGCGGGGTGTCCAATCCTACGAGCAGTACTTC. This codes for CASSPLRGVQSYEQYF.

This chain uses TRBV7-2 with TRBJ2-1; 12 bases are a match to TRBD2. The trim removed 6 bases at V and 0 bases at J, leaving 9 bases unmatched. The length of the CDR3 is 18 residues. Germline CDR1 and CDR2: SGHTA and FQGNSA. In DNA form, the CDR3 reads TGTGCCAGCAGTTTACTAGCGGGGGGACCGAGCTCCTACAATGAGCAGTTCTTC. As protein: CASSLLAGGPSSYNEQFF.

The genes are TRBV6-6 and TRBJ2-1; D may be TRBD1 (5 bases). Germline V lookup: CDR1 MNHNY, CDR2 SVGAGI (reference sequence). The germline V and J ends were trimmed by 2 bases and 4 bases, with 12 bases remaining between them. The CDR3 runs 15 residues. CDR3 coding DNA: TGTGCCAGCAGTTACGAGGTGGGGCCTTACAATGAGCAGTTCTTC. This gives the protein CASSYEVGPYNEQFF.

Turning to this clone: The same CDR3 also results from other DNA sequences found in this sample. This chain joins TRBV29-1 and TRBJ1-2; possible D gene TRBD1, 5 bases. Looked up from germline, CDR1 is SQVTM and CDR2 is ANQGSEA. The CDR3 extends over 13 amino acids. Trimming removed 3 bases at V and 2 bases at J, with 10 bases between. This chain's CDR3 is CSVDGEGNYGYTF. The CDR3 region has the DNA TGCAGCGTTGATGGGGAGGGGAACTATGGCTACACCTTC.

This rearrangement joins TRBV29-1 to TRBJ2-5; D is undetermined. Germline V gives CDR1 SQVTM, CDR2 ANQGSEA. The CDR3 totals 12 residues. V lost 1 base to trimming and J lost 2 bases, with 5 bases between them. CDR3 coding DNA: TGCAGCGTTGAAGTCCAGCAAGAGACCCAGTACTTC. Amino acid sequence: CSVEVQQETQYF.

The CDR3 here is CASSSVYGSNYGYTF. In DNA, the CDR3 is TGCGCCAGCAGCAGCGTCTACGGCAGCAACTATGGCTACACCTTC. This sequence joins TRBV4-1 and TRBJ1-2, with D uncertain. Germline loops: CDR1 MGHRA, CDR2 YSYEKL. This CDR3 spans 15 amino acids. V was trimmed by 5 bases and J by 2 bases, leaving 15 bases between them.

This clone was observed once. The CDR3 is CASSSQHEQYF. The CDR3 DNA reads TGTGCCAGCAGCTCCCAGCACGAGCAGTACTTC. The chain combines TRBV7-2 with TRBJ2-7; D ambiguous. The length of the CDR3 is 11 residues. V lost 4 bases, J lost 5 bases, and 6 bases lay in between. Germline-derived CDR1 and CDR2 are SGHTA and FQGNSA.

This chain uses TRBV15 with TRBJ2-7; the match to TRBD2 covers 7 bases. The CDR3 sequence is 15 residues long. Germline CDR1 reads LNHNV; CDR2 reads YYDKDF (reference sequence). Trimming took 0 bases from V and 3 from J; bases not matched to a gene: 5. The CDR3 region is CATSRDIGGGYEQYF. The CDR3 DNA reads TGTGCCACCAGCAGAGATATAGGCGGGGGCTACGAGCAGTACTTC.

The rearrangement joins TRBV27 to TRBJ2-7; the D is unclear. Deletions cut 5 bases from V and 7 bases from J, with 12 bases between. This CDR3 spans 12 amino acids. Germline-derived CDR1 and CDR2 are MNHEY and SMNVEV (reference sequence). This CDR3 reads CASSPHSREQYF. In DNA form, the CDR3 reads TGTGCCAGCAGTCCCCACTCTCGGGAGCAGTACTTC.

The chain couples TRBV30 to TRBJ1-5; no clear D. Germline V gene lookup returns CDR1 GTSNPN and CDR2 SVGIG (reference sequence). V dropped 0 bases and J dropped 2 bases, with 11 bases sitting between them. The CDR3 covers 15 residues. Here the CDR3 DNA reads TGTGCCTGGAGTGTACGGGGAGGGCGCAATCAGCCCCAGCATTTT. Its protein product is CAWSVRGGRNQPQHF. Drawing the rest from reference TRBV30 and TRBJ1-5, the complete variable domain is SQTIHQWPATLVQPVGSPLSLECTVEGTSNPNLYWYRQAAGRGLQLLFYSVGIGQISSEVPQNLSASRPQDRQFILSSKKLLLSDSGFYLCAWSVRGGRNQPQHFGDGTRLSIL.

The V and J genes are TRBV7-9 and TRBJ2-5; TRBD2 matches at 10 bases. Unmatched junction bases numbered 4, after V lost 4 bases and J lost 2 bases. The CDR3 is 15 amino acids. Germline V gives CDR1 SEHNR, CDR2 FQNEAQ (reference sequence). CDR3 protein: CASSSGLAVQETQYF. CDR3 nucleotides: TGTGCCAGCAGCTCAGGACTAGCGGTGCAAGAGACCCAGTACTTC.

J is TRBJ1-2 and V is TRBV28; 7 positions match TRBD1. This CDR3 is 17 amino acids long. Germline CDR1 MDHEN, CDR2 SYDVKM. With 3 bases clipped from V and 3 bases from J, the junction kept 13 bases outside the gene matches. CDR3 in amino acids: CASSFHLEGQTHYGYTF. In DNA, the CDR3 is TGTGCCAGCAGTTTCCACCTTGAGGGACAGACTCACTATGGCTACACCTTC.

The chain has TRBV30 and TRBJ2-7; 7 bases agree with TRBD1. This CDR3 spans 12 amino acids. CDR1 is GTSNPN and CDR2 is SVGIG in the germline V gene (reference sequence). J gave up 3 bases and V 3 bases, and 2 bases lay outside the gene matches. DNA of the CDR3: TGTGCCTGGAGGGGGGACAGCTACGAGCAGTACTTC. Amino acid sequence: CAWRGDSYEQYF.